These T cell receptor beta chains were read from a single sample in a study of cytomegalovirus exposure and HLA in healthy donors. The assay was immunoSEQ multiplex PCR, and TCRdb's table has in-frame clones only and misses some. The repertoire holds 80,000 to 100,000 clones, approximately 71% seen once, with around 16% in the top ten. Input material: PBMCs. These receptors all stem from a woman aged 18-29 years in good health and CMV-seropositive. Both conserved end residues are part of each CDR3. Each record gives: V gene, J gene, clone size, D gene, CDR3 protein, CDR3 DNA. A D gene is named only where the DNA matches it firmly. The size field is filled for only some rows; it gives once, few, many or a size class.

TRBV9,TRBJ2-3,few,NA,CASSPREGVTDTQYF,TGTGCCAGCAGCCCGCGTGAGGGAGTCACAGATACGCAGTATTTT
TRBV10-3,TRBJ1-5,NA,NA,CAISESAGPNQPQHF,TGTGCCATCAGTGAGTCTGCAGGGCCGAATCAGCCCCAGCATTTT
TRBV10-3,TRBJ2-2,NA,NA,CAISGRQGHTGELFF,TGTGCCATCAGTGGGCGTCAGGGCCACACCGGGGAGCTGTTTTTT
TRBV7-2,TRBJ2-5,NA,TRBD2,CASSLVSLAVQETQYF,TGTGCCAGCAGCTTAGTGTCGCTAGCGGTTCAAGAGACCCAGTACTTC
TRBV19,TRBJ1-1,NA,NA,CASSRGGTITEAFF,TGTGCCAGTAGTCGTGGAGGGACGATCACTGAAGCTTTCTTT
TRBV4-3,TRBJ1-2,NA,NA,CASSQDLGRSGGYTF,TGCGCCAGCAGCCAAGATCTTGGAAGGTCGGGTGGCTACACCTTC
TRBV6-6,TRBJ1-3,NA,NA,CASRVASGNTIYF,TGTGCCAGCAGGGTGGCTTCTGGAAACACCATATATTTT
TRBV7-2,TRBJ2-7,few,TRBD2,CASSLGGSSSYEQYF,TGTGCCAGCAGCTTAGGCGGGAGCAGCTCCTACGAGCAGTACTTC
TRBV18,TRBJ1-1,NA,TRBD1,CASSPGDRGRGTEAFF,TGTGCCAGCTCACCCGGAGACAGGGGGCGGGGTACTGAAGCTTTCTTT
TRBV5-1,TRBJ2-7,once,TRBD1,CASSLGGQGFYEQYF,TGCGCCAGCAGCTTGGGGGGACAGGGTTTCTACGAGCAGTACTTC
TRBV11-2,TRBJ2-1,NA,NA,CASSFTTGFHEQFF,TGTGCCAGCAGCTTTACTACGGGGTTCCATGAGCAGTTCTTC
TRBV23-1,TRBJ2-7,few,TRBD1,CAARGTGKAEQYF,TGCGCCGCCAGAGGGACAGGGAAGGCCGAGCAGTACTTC
TRBV4-1,TRBJ1-2,once,NA,CASSQVPKQVYGYTF,TGCGCCAGCAGCCAAGTACCGAAGCAGGTCTATGGCTACACCTTC
TRBV11-2,TRBJ2-5,NA,TRBD2,CASSLGVAGVQETQYF,TGTGCCAGCAGCTTAGGCGTAGCGGGAGTACAAGAGACCCAGTACTTC
TRBV13,TRBJ2-3,NA,NA,CASSLRWGLGVDTQYF,TGTGCCAGCAGCCTCCGTTGGGGGCTCGGGGTGGATACGCAGTATTTT
TRBV6-5,TRBJ1-3,NA,NA,CASSAPGVGNTIYF,TGTGCCAGCAGTGCCCCAGGGGTCGGAAACACCATATATTTT
TRBV15,TRBJ1-5,few,TRBD1,CATSREQGASQPQHF,TGTGCCACCAGCAGGGAACAGGGGGCCTCTCAGCCCCAGCATTTT
TRBV18,TRBJ1-1,NA,NA,CASSPGNTEAFF,TGTGCCAGCTCACCCGGGAACACTGAAGCTTTCTTT
TRBV6-1,TRBJ2-5,few,TRBD2,CASSELAGGQETQYF,TGTGCCAGCAGTGAACTAGCGGGGGGGCAAGAGACCCAGTACTTC
TRBV5-1,TRBJ2-1,NA,NA,CASSLRLPPYNEQFF,TGCGCCAGCAGCCTTAGACTCCCCCCATACAATGAGCAGTTCTTC